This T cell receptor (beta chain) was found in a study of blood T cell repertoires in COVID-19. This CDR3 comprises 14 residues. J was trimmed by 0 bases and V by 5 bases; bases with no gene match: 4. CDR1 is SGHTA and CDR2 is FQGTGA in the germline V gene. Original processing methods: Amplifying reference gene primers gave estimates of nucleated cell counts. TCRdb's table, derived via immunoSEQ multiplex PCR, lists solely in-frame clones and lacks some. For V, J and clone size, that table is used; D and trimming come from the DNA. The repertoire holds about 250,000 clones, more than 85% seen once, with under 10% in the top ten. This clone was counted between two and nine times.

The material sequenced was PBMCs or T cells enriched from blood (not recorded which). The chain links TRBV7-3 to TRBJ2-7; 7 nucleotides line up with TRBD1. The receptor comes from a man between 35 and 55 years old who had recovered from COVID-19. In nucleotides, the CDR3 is TGTGCCAGCAGCCGGGACAGTTACTCCTACGAGCAGTACTTC. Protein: CASSRDSYSYEQYF.